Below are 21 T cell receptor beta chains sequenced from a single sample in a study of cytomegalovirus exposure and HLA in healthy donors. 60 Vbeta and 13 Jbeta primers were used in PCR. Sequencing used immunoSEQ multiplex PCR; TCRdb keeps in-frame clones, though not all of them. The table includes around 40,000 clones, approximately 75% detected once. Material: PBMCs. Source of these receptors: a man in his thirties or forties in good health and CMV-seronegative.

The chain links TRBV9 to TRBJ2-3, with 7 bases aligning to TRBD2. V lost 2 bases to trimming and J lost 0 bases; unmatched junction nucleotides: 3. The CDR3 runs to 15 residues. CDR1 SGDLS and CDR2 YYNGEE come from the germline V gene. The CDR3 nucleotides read TGTGCCAGCAGCGTTCTAGCGGATAGCACAGATACGCAGTATTTT. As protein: CASSVLADSTDTQYF.

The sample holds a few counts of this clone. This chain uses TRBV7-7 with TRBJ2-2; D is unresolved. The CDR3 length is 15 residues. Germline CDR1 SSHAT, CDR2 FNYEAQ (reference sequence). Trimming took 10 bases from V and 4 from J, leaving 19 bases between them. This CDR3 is CATRPHPEPTGELFF. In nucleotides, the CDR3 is TGTGCCACCCGACCACACCCGGAGCCCACCGGGGAGCTGTTTTTT.

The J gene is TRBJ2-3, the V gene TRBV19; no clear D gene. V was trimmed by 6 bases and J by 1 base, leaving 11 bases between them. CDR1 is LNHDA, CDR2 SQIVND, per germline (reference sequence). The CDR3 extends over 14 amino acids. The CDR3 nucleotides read TGTGCCAGTAGGCAGGATAGTGGCACAGATACGCAGTATTTT. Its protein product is CASRQDSGTDTQYF. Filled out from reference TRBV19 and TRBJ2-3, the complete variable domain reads DGGITQSPKYLFRKEGQNVTLSCEQNLNHDAMYWYRQDPGQGLRLIYYSQIVNDFQKGDIAEGYSVSREKKESFPLTVTSAQKNPTAFYLCASRQDSGTDTQYFGPGTRLTVL.

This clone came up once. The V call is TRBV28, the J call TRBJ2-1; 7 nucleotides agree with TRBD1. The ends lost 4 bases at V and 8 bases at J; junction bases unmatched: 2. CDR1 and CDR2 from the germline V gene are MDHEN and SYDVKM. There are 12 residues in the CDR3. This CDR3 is CASSSGGYEQFF. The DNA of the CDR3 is TGTGCCAGCAGTTCAGGGGGATATGAGCAGTTCTTC. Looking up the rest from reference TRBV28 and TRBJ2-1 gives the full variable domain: DVKVTQSSRYLVKRTGEKVFLECVQDMDHENMFWYRQDPGLGLRLIYFSYDVKMKEKGDIPEGYSVSREKKERFSLILESASTNQTSMYLCASSSGGYEQFFGPGTRLTVL.

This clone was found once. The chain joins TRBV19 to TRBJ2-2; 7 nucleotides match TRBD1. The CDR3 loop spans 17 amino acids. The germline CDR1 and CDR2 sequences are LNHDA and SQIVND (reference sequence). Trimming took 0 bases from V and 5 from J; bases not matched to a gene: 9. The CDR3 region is CASSIERRQGDTGELFF. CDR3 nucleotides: TGTGCCAGTAGTATAGAGAGGCGGCAGGGGGATACCGGGGAGCTGTTTTTT.

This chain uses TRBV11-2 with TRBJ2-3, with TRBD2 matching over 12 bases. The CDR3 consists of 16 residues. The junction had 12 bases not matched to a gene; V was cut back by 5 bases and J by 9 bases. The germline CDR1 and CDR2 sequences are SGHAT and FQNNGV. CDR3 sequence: CASSPTSPSGRATQYF. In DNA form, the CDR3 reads TGTGCCAGCAGCCCCACCTCGCCTAGCGGGAGGGCCACGCAGTATTTT.

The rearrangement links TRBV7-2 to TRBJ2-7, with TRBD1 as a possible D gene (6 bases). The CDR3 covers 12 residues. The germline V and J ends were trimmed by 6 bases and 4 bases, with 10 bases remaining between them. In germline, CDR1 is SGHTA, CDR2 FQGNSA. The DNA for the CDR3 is TGTGCCAGCAGTTTTACAGGGTACGAGCAGTACTTC. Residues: CASSFTGYEQYF.

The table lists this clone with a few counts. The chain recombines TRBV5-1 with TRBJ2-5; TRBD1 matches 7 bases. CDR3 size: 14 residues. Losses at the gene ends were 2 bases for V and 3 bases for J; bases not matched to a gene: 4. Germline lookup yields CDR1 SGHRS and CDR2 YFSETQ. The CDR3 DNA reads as TGCGCCAGCAGCTTCGACAGGGTGAAAGAGACCCAGTACTTC. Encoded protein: CASSFDRVKETQYF.

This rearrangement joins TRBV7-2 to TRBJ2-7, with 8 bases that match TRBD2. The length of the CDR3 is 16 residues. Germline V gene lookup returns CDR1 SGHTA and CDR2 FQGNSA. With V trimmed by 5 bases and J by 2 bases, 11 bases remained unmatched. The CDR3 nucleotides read TGTGCCAGCAGCCGGGGGGGACGGGGAGTCACCTACGAGCAGTACTTC. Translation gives CASSRGGRGVTYEQYF.

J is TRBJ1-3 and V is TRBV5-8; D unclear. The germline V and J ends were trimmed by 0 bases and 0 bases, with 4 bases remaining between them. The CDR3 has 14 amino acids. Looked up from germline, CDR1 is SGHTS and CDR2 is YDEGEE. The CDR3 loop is CASSLDSSGNTIYF. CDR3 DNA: TGTGCCAGCAGCTTGGACAGCTCTGGAAACACCATATATTTT.

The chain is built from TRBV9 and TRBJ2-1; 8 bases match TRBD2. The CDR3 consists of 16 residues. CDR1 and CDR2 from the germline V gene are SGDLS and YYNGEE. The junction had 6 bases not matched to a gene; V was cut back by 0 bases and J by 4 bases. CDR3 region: CASSVGTGGEYNEQFF. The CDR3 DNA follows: TGTGCCAGCAGCGTAGGCACGGGAGGGGAATACAATGAGCAGTTCTTC.

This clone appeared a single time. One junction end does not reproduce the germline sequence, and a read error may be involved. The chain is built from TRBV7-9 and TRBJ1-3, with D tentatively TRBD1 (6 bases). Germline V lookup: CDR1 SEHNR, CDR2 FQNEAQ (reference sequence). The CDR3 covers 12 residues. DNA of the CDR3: TGTTCCAGCAGCCTCAGGGGTGACGCCATATATTTT. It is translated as CSSSLRGDAIYF.

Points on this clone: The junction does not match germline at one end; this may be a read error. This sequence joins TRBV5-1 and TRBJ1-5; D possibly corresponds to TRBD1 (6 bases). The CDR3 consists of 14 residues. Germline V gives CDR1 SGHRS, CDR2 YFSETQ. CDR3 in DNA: TGCGCCAGCAGATTGGGGGCAGGGAGGGAGCCCCAGCATTTT. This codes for CASRLGAGREPQHF.

CDR3 residues: CATSGRGYSNQPQHF. The CDR3 nucleotides read TGTGCCACCAGCGGCAGGGGATATAGCAATCAGCCCCAGCATTTT. V usage is TRBV15 and J usage is TRBJ1-5, with a possible D match to TRBD1 (6 bases). V gave up 5 bases and J gave up 0 bases, with 11 bases separating them. CDR1 and CDR2 from the germline V gene are LNHNV and YYDKDF (reference sequence). The CDR3 covers 15 residues.

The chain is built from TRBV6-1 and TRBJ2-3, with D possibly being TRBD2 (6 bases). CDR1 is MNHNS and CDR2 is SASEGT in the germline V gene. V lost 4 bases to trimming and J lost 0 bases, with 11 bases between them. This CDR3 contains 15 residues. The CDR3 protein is CASSVLAGSTDTQYF. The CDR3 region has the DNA TGTGCCAGCAGTGTCTTGGCGGGAAGCACAGATACGCAGTATTTT.

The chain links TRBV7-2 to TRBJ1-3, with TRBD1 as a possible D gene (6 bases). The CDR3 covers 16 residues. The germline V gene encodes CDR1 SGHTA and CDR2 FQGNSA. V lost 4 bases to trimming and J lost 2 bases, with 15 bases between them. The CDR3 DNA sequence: TGTGCCAGCAGCTCCCGAGGGGGATGGACTGGAAACACCATATATTTT. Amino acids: CASSSRGGWTGNTIYF.

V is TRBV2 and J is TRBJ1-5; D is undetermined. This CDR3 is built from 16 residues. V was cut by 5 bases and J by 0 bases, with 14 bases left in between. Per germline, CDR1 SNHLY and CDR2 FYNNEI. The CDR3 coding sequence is TGTGCCAGCAGTCCAGCGCAGACTTATAGCAATCAGCCCCAGCATTTT. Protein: CASSPAQTYSNQPQHF.

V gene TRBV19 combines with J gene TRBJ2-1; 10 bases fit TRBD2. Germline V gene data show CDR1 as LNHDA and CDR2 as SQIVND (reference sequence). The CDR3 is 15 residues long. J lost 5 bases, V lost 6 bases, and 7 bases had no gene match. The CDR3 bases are TGTGCCAGTAGCAAACCTAGCGGGAGCCACAATGAGCAGTTCTTC. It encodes CASSKPSGSHNEQFF.

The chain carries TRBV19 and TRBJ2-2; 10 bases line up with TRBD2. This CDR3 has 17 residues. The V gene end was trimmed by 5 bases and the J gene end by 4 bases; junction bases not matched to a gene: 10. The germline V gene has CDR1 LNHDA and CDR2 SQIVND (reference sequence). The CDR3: CASSAGLAGDFTGELFF. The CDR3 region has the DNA TGTGCCAGTAGTGCTGGCCTAGCGGGAGACTTCACCGGGGAGCTGTTTTTT.

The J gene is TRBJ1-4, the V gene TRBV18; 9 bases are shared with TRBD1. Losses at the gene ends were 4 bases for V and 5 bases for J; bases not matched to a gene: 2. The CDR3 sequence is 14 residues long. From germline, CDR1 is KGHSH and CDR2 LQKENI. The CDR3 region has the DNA TGTGCCAGCTCACTGGGACAGGGAAATGAAAAACTGTTTTTT. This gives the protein CASSLGQGNEKLFF.

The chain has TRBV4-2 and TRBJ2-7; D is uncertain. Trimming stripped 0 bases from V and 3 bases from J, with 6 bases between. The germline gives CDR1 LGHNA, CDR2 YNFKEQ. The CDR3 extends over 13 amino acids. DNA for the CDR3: TGTGCCAGCAGCCAAGACCCTCTCTACGAGCAGTACTTC. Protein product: CASSQDPLYEQYF.